The 22 T cell receptor beta chains given below trace back to one sample, sequenced in a study of T cell responses to AZD1222 COVID-19 vaccine. Repertoires were generated with immunoSEQ multiplex PCR, while TCRdb's copy carries only in-frame clones and drops some. The sample records 140,000 or so clones, 80% to 95% being singletons. The starting material was peripheral blood, obtained 28 days after the second AZD1222 dose. Receptors were obtained from an adult who received the AZD1222 COVID-19 vaccine.

The genes are TRBV27 and TRBJ2-5, with a possible D match to TRBD2 (5 bases). CDR1 is MNHEY, CDR2 SMNVEV, per germline (reference sequence). The CDR3 has 13 residues. V was clipped by 8 bases and J by 5 bases, with 15 bases between them. CDR3 DNA: TGTGCCAGCGGGAAACGGGGTGAGGAGACCCAGTACTTC. Protein sequence: CASGKRGEETQYF.

The chain combines TRBV5-1 with TRBJ2-5; D perhaps matches TRBD2 (7 bases). Trimming cost V 4 bases and J 4 bases, with 17 bases left between them. Germline CDR1 is SGHRS and CDR2 is YFSETQ. The CDR3 extends over 15 amino acids. The CDR3 sequence: CASSPGLGGGETQYF. The CDR3 DNA follows: TGCGCCAGCAGCCCAGGACTAGGAGGGGGAGAGACCCAGTACTTC.

The chain has TRBV25-1 and TRBJ2-1; no clear D gene. Per germline, CDR1 MGHDK and CDR2 SYGVNS. This CDR3 region has 14 residues. Between the trimmed V and J ends, which lost 5 bases and 4 bases, there was a span of 12 bases. CDR3 sequence reads: CASSWNYRYNEQFF. The CDR3 DNA sequence: TGTGCCAGCAGTTGGAACTACCGGTACAATGAGCAGTTCTTC.

The J gene is TRBJ1-1, the V gene TRBV6-5; no clear D gene. V was trimmed by 0 bases and J by 7 bases, leaving 9 bases between them. Germline CDR1 and CDR2: MNHEY and SVGAGI. The CDR3 is made up of 13 amino acids. CDR3 protein: CASSYSGRSEAFF. The CDR3 DNA follows: TGTGCCAGCAGTTACTCAGGACGGAGTGAAGCTTTCTTT.

The rearrangement links TRBV6-6 to TRBJ1-1; no definite D call. CDR1 is MNHNY and CDR2 is SVGAGI in the germline V gene (reference sequence). Trimming removed 2 bases at V and 5 bases at J, with 18 bases between. CDR3 size: 16 residues. CDR3 amino acids: CASSYGGLALGTEAFF. The CDR3 DNA sequence: TGTGCCAGCAGTTACGGCGGGTTGGCTCTGGGGACTGAAGCTTTCTTT.

V gene TRBV28 combines with J gene TRBJ1-1; 7 bases match TRBD1. From germline, CDR1 is MDHEN and CDR2 SYDVKM. This CDR3 has 13 residues. Trimming cost V 5 bases and J 7 bases; bases outside gene matches: 7. CDR3 DNA sequence: TGTGCCAGCAGTCTGAGGGGGCGCGTTGAAGCTTTCTTT. Translated: CASSLRGRVEAFF.

The genes are TRBV11-2 and TRBJ1-5, with unresolved D. The germline gives CDR1 SGHAT, CDR2 FQNNGV. The V end was cut by 0 bases, the J end by 4 bases, with 4 bases between. The CDR3 totals 13 residues. CDR3 amino acids: CASSLDRNQPQHF. The CDR3 DNA reads as TGTGCCAGCAGCTTAGACCGGAATCAGCCCCAGCATTTT.

A single count supports this clone. The chain recombines TRBV27 with TRBJ2-7, with 8 bases that match TRBD1. V trimming: 5 bases; J trimming: 2 bases; junction bases outside the gene matches: 5. Germline V gene data show CDR1 as MNHEY and CDR2 as SMNVEV (reference sequence). This CDR3 has 14 residues. The CDR3 loop is CASSHGTGAYEQYF. CDR3 DNA sequence: TGTGCCAGCAGTCACGGGACAGGAGCCTACGAGCAGTACTTC.

The chain employs TRBV5-5 and TRBJ2-2; the D gene is possibly TRBD2 (5 bases). Trimming shortened V by 0 bases and J by 5 bases, and 11 bases separated the two germline ends. The CDR3 spans 15 residues. CDR1 and CDR2 (germline): SGHKS, YYEKEE (reference sequence). The CDR3 sequence is CASSLGHSETGELFF. CDR3 DNA: TGTGCCAGCAGCTTGGGGCATAGCGAGACCGGGGAGCTGTTTTTT.

The V and J genes are TRBV27 and TRBJ2-7; TRBD1 matches at 8 bases. J gave up 6 bases and V 7 bases, and 8 bases lay outside the gene matches. Germline V gives CDR1 MNHEY, CDR2 SMNVEV (reference sequence). The length of the CDR3 is 13 residues. The CDR3 is CASTNGQGFEQYF. The CDR3 nucleotides are TGTGCCAGCACCAACGGACAGGGATTCGAGCAGTACTTC.

The genes are TRBV9 and TRBJ2-7; 11 nucleotides agree with TRBD2. The V gene's germline CDR1 is SGDLS and CDR2 YYNGEE. The CDR3 sequence is 17 residues long. The V and J ends lost 5 bases and 0 bases, in that order; junction bases with no gene match: 10. The CDR3: CASRDLTSGTASYEQYF. DNA for the CDR3: TGTGCCAGCAGAGACCTGACTAGCGGGACAGCCTCCTACGAGCAGTACTTC. The full variable domain, completed using reference TRBV9 and TRBJ2-7, is DSGVTQTPKHLITATGQRVTLRCSPRSGDLSVYWYQQSLDQGLQFLIQYYNGEERAKGNILERFSAQQFPDLHSELNLSSLELGDSALYFCASRDLTSGTASYEQYFGPGTRLTVT.

The rearrangement uses TRBV15 and TRBJ2-3; either TRBD1 or TRBD2 may supply D (5 bases each). V shed 5 bases and J shed 4 bases, with 19 bases lying between them. In germline, CDR1 is LNHNV, CDR2 YYDKDF (reference sequence). This CDR3 is 16 amino acids long. CDR3 sequence reads: CATSLLPRSGPDTQYF. In nucleotides, the CDR3 is TGTGCCACCAGCCTCCTCCCGAGGTCGGGGCCAGATACGCAGTATTTT.

The chain is built from TRBV19 and TRBJ1-1, with unresolved D. CDR1 is LNHDA and CDR2 is SQIVND in the germline V gene (reference sequence). This CDR3 has 15 amino acids. Trimming shortened V by 4 bases and J by 0 bases, and 12 bases separated the two germline ends. CDR3 DNA sequence: TGTGCCAGTAGTACCCGGGGTAACTTGAACACTGAAGCTTTCTTT. It encodes CASSTRGNLNTEAFF.

A single count supports this clone. This sequence joins TRBV19 and TRBJ2-5, with D uncertain. This CDR3 contains 13 residues. Germline CDR1 LNHDA, CDR2 SQIVND (reference sequence). Trimming shortened V by 6 bases and J by 1 base, and 9 bases separated the two germline ends. CDR3 in DNA: TGTGCCAGTAGAAAGGGCCGCCAAGAGACCCAGTACTTC. This gives the protein CASRKGRQETQYF. The full variable domain, rest sourced from reference TRBV19 and TRBJ2-5, is DGGITQSPKYLFRKEGQNVTLSCEQNLNHDAMYWYRQDPGQGLRLIYYSQIVNDFQKGDIAEGYSVSREKKESFPLTVTSAQKNPTAFYLCASRKGRQETQYFGPGTRLLVL.

This clone was seen only once. The chain recombines TRBV18 with TRBJ2-3; 13 bases map to TRBD2. The V and J ends lost 0 bases and 3 bases, in that order; junction bases with no gene match: 0. The germline V gene encodes CDR1 KGHSH and CDR2 LQKENI. The CDR3 has 16 amino acids. CDR3 sequence reads: CASSPPGLAGTDTQYF. CDR3 bases: TGTGCCAGCTCACCACCGGGACTAGCGGGGACAGATACGCAGTATTTT.

The chain recombines TRBV2 with TRBJ1-5; D not resolved. The germline V gene has CDR1 SNHLY and CDR2 FYNNEI. This CDR3 comprises 13 residues. The V end lost 8 bases, the J end lost 4 bases, and 12 bases lay between the germline ends. The CDR3 DNA reads as TGTGCCAGCTCTGGCAGTCGAAATCAGCCCCAGCATTTT. Its translation: CASSGSRNQPQHF.

The genes are TRBV7-2 and TRBJ2-7; weak D call: TRBD2 (6 bases). Trimming left V 5 bases short and J 3 bases short, with 14 bases between. Germline values: CDR1 SGHTA, CDR2 FQGNSA. This CDR3 region has 14 residues. The CDR3 sequence: CASSPAGPNYEQYF. CDR3 in DNA: TGTGCCAGCAGCCCTGCGGGACCGAACTACGAGCAGTACTTC.

This chain joins TRBV6-6 and TRBJ2-1, with TRBD2 identical over 9 bases. CDR1 MNHNY and CDR2 SVGAGI come from the germline V gene (reference sequence). The V and J ends lost 7 bases and 10 bases, in that order; junction bases with no gene match: 11. The CDR3 runs to 14 residues. The CDR3 nucleotides are TGTGCCAGCACCCTTACGCGGGAGGGCCGAGAGCAGTTCTTC. It specifies CASTLTREGREQFF.

The rearrangement uses TRBV7-9 and TRBJ2-3, with TRBD2 as a possible D gene (6 bases). This CDR3 is 19 amino acids long. CDR1 and CDR2 from the germline V gene are SEHNR and FQNEAQ (reference sequence). The CDR3 reads CAAALRRSSGSRGTDTQYF. The CDR3 DNA sequence: TGTGCAGCAGCTCTTCGACGCTCTTCGGGGTCCCGGGGGACCGATACGCAGTATTTT.

The chain combines TRBV7-3 with TRBJ2-3, with TRBD2 matching over 10 bases. After removal of 4 bases from V and 2 bases from J, the junction contained 6 bases not matched to a gene. CDR3 length equals 16 residues. Per the germline V gene, CDR1 is SGHTA and CDR2 is FQGTGA. CDR3: CASSSASGGLTDTQYF. The CDR3 nucleotides read TGTGCCAGCAGCTCGGCTAGCGGGGGACTCACAGATACGCAGTATTTT. Full variable domain (missing parts from reference TRBV7-3 and TRBJ2-3): GAGVSQTPSNKVTEKGKYVELRCDPISGHTALYWYRQSLGQGPEFLIYFQGTGAADDSGLPNDRFFAVRPEGSVSTLKIQRTERGDSAVYLCASSSASGGLTDTQYFGPGTRLTVL.

The chain combines TRBV5-6 with TRBJ1-1; 12 nucleotides agree with TRBD1. Germline V lookup: CDR1 SGHDT, CDR2 YYEEEE. There are 17 residues in the CDR3. The J segment lost 5 bases and the V segment lost 0 bases, leaving 8 bases of the junction unmatched. The CDR3 DNA sequence: TGTGCCAGCAGCTTGGTTGGGGGACAGGGGGCGTTAACTGAAGCTTTCTTT. This gives the protein CASSLVGGQGALTEAFF.

CDR3 sequence: CASSLVAGHRTDTQYF. The CDR3 nucleotides read TGTGCCAGCTCACTTGTGGCGGGACATAGGACAGATACGCAGTATTTT. V usage is TRBV18 and J usage is TRBJ2-3; D tentatively fits TRBD1 or TRBD2 (6 bases each). CDR3 length: 16 residues. Looked up from germline, CDR1 is KGHSH and CDR2 is LQKENI. V was cut by 4 bases and J by 3 bases, with 17 bases left in between.